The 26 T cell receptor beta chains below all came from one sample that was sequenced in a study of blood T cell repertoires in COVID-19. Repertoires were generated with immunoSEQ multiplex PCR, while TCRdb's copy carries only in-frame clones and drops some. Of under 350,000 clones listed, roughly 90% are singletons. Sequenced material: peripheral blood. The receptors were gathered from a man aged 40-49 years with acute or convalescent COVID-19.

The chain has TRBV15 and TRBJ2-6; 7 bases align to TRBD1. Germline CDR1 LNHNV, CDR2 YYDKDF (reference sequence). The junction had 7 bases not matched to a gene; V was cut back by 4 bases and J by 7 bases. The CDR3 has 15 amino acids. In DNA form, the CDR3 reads TGTGCCACCAGCAATCGGGACAGAAGAGCCAACGTCCTGACTTTC. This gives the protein CATSNRDRRANVLTF.

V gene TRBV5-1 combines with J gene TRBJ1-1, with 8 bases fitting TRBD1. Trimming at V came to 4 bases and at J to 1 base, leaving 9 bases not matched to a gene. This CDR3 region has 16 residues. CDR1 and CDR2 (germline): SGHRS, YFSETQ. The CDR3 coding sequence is TGCGCCAGCAGCGAAAGACAGGGGAGAGGGAACACTGAAGCTTTCTTT. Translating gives CASSERQGRGNTEAFF. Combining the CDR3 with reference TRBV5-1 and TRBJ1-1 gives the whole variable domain KAGVTQTPRYLIKTRGQQVTLSCSPISGHRSVSWYQQTPGQGLQFLFEYFSETQRNKGNFPGRFSGRQFSNSRSEMNVSTLELGDSALYLCASSERQGRGNTEAFFGQGTRLTVV.

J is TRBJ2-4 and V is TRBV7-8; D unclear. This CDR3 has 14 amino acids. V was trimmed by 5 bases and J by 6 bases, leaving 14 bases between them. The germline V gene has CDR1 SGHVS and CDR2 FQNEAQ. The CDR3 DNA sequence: TGTGCCAGCAGCCTATTAGGCAGGTTAAACATTCAGTACTTC. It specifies CASSLLGRLNIQYF.

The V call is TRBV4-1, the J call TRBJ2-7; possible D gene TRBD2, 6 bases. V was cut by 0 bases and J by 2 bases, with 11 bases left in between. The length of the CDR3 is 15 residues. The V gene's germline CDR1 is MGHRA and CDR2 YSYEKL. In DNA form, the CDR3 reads TGCGCCAGCAGCCAAGATCGGGAGAAGGCCTACGAGCAGTACTTC. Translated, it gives CASSQDREKAYEQYF.

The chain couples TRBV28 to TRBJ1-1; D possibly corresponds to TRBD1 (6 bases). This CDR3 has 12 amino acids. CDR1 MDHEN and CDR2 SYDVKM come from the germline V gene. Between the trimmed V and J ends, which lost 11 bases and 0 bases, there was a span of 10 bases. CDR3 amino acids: CAGGQLNTEAFF. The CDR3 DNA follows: TGTGCCGGCGGACAGCTGAACACTGAAGCTTTCTTT.

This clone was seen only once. The CDR3 DNA sequence: TGTGCCAGCAGTGGGACAGGGGGTAAAGCTAATGAAAAACTGTTTTTT. Amino acids: CASSGTGGKANEKLFF. The chain recombines TRBV2 with TRBJ1-4; 10 bases fit TRBD1. Trimming at V came to 4 bases and at J to 3 bases, leaving 5 bases not matched to a gene. The CDR3 is 16 amino acids. Germline values: CDR1 SNHLY, CDR2 FYNNEI.

CDR3 sequence: CASTPRGENTEAFF. The CDR3 region has the DNA TGTGCCAGTACTCCTCGCGGCGAGAACACTGAAGCTTTCTTT. The chain employs TRBV19 and TRBJ1-1; D is unresolved. Trimming pared 7 bases from V and 1 base from J, leaving 13 bases between. The CDR3 covers 14 residues. Germline CDR1 is LNHDA and CDR2 is SQIVND (reference sequence).

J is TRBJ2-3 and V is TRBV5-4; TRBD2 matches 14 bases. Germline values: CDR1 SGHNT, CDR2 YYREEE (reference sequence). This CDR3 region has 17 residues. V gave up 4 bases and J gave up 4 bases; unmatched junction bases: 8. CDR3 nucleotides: TGTGCCAGCAGCCCGGGACTAGCGGGGGTCAGGGCAGATACGCAGTATTTT. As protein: CASSPGLAGVRADTQYF.

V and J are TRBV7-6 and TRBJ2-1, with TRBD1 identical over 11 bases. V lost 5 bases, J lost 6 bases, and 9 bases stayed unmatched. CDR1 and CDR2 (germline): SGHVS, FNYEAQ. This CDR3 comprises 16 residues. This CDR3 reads CASSNDGGQGVNEQFF. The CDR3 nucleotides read TGTGCCAGCAGCAACGACGGGGGACAGGGGGTCAATGAGCAGTTCTTC.

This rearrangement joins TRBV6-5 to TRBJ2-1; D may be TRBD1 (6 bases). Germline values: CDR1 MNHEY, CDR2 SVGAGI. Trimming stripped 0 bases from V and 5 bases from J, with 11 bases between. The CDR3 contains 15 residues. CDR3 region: CASSYSGAGDNEQFF. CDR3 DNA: TGTGCCAGCAGTTACTCGGGCGCAGGGGACAATGAGCAGTTCTTC.

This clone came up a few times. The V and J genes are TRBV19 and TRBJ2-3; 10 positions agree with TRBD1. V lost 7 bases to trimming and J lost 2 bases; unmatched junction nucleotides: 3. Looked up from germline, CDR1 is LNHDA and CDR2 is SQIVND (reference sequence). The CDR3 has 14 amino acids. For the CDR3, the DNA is TGTGCCAGTAACGACAGGGGGCCCACAGATACGCAGTATTTT. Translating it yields CASNDRGPTDTQYF.

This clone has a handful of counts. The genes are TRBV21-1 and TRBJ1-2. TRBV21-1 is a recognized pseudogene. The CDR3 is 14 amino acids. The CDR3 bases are TGTGCCAGCAGCAAGGAGGCCTCCCTGGATGGCTACACCTTC. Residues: CASSKEASLDGYTF.

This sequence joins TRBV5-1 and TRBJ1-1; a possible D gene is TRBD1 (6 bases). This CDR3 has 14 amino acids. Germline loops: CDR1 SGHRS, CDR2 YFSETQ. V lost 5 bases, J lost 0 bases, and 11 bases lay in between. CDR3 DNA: TGCGCCAGCAGTGAACAGGGACTGAACACTGAAGCTTTCTTT. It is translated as CASSEQGLNTEAFF.

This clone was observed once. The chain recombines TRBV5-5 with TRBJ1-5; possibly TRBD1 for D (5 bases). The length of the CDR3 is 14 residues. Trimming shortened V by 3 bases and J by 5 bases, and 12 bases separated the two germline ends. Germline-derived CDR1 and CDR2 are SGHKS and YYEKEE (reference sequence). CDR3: CASSSQGGDQPQHF. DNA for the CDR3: TGTGCCAGCAGCTCTCAGGGAGGAGATCAGCCCCAGCATTTT.

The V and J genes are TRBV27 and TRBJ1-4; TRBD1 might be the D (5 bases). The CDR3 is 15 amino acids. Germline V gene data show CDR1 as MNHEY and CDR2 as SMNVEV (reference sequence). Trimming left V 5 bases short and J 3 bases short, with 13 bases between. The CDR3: CASSPLGGANEKLFF. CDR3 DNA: TGTGCCAGCAGTCCCCTAGGAGGGGCTAATGAAAAACTGTTTTTT.

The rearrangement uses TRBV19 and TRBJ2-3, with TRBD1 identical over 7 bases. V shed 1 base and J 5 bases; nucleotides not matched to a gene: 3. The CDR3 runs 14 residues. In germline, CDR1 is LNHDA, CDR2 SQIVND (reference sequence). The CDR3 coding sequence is TGTGCCAGTAGTATAGGGGGACAGATAGATACGCAGTATTTT. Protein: CASSIGGQIDTQYF.

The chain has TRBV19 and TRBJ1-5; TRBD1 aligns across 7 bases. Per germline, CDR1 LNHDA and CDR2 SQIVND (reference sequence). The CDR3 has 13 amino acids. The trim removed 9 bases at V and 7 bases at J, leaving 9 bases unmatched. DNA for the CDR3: TGTGCCAGCGGACAGGCCGTGGGGCAGCCCCAGCATTTT. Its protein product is CASGQAVGQPQHF.

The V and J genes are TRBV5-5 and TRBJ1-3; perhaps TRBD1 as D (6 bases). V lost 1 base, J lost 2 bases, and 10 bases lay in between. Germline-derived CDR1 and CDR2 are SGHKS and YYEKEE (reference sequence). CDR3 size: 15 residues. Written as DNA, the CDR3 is TGTGCCAGCAGCTTGATAGGGGGTACTGGAAACACCATATATTTT. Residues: CASSLIGGTGNTIYF.

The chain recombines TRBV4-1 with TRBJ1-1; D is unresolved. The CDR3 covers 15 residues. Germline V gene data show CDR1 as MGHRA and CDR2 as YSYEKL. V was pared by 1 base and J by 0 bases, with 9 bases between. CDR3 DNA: TGCGCCAGCAGCCAAGGTTCACTCCTGAACACTGAAGCTTTCTTT. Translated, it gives CASSQGSLLNTEAFF.

For the CDR3, the DNA is TGTGCCAGCAGCTTAGATCGGGGGGAGGTCAATGAGCAGTTCTTC. This codes for CASSLDRGEVNEQFF. This chain uses TRBV7-3 with TRBJ2-1; 7 bases line up with TRBD2. This CDR3 contains 15 residues. Germline V gene lookup returns CDR1 SGHTA and CDR2 FQGTGA. The V and J ends lost 2 bases and 6 bases, in that order; junction bases with no gene match: 7.

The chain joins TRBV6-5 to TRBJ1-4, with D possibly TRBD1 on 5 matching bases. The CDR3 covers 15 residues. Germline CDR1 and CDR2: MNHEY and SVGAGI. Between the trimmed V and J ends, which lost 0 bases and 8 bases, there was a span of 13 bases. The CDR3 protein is CASSYSQGLVEKLFF. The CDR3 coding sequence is TGTGCCAGCAGTTACTCCCAGGGATTAGTCGAAAAACTGTTTTTT.

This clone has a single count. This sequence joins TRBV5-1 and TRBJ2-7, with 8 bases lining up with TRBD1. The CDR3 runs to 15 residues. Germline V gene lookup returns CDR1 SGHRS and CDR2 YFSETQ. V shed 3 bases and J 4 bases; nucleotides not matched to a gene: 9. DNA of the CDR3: TGCGCCAGCAGCTCGACAGGGGCCGCCGGGTACGAGCAGTACTTC. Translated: CASSSTGAAGYEQYF.

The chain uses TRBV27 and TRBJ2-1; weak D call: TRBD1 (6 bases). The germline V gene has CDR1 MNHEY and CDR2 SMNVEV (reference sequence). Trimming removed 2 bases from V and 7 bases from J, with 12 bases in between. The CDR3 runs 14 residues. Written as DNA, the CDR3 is TGTGCCAGCAGTTTAGGGACAAATACGAATGAGCAGTTCTTC. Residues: CASSLGTNTNEQFF.

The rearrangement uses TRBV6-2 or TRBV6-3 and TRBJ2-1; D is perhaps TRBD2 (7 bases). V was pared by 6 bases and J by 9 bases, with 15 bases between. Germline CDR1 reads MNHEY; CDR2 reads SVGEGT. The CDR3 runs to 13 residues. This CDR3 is CASSRRGAGEQFF. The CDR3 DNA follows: TGTGCCAGCAGCCGACGGGGGGCAGGTGAGCAGTTCTTC.

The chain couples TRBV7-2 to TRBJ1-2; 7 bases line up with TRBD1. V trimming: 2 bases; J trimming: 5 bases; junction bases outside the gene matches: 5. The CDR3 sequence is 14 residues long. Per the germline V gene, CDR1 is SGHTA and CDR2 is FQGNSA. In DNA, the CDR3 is TGTGCCAGCAGCTTACTCTGGGACAGTTATGGCTACACCTTC. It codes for CASSLLWDSYGYTF.

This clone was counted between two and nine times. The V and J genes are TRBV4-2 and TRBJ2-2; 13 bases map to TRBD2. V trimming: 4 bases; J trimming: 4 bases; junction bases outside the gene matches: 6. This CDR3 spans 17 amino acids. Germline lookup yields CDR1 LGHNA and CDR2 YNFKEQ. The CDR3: CASSLSGLAGATGELFF. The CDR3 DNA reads TGTGCCAGCAGCCTATCCGGACTAGCGGGGGCCACCGGGGAGCTGTTTTTT.